Reported below is one T cell receptor (beta chain). This sample stems from a study of blood T cell repertoires in COVID-19. Study at large: Material from acute and convalescent COVID-19 was sourced from the United States, Italy and Spain. The cDNA or gDNA used as material had been derived from T cells, B-cell-depleted T cells, or PBMCs.

In the original workflow: Reference gene primer amplification gave estimated nucleated cell counts. The table came from immunoSEQ multiplex PCR; TCRdb's copy has only in-frame clones and leaves some out. Clonal size and the V and J genes are those of that table, whereas D and trimming came from the DNA. The data hold roughly 98,000 clones, with approximately 80% observed a single time. The germline V and J ends were trimmed by 5 bases and 6 bases, with 17 bases remaining between them. This CDR3 spans 14 amino acids. The germline CDR1 and CDR2 sequences are SEHNR and FQNEAQ (reference sequence). This TCR was recovered from a man between 70 and 80 years old with active or convalescent COVID-19. Material: peripheral blood. The rearrangement uses TRBV7-9 and TRBJ2-7, with D unresolved. This CDR3 reads CASSPVEASTEQYF. The CDR3, as DNA: TGTGCCAGCAGCCCCGTAGAGGCAAGCACCGAGCAGTACTTC.